The 8 T cell receptor beta chains presented below share a single source sample, sequenced in a study of Graves' ophthalmopathy and Graves' hyperthyroidism. The authors amplified TCR beta CDR3 regions from RNA transcripts. An initial RT-PCR round employing HTBI primers preceded a second-round multiplex PCR. TCRdb reprocessed the multiplex PCR reads with MiXCR, giving one entry per CDR3 protein. In the table there are 300,000 to 400,000 distinct CDR3 sequences, roughly 15% of which are singletons. Sequenced: peripheral blood. Receptors originate from an adult man with Graves' ophthalmopathy.

The gene calls are TRBV29-1 and TRBJ2-2, with 7 nucleotides matching TRBD1. The germline gives CDR1 SQVTM, CDR2 ANQGSEA. After removal of 2 bases from V and 6 bases from J, the junction contained 9 bases not matched to a gene. The CDR3 is 15 amino acids. For the CDR3, the DNA is TGCAGCGTTGAAAGGGCCACAGGGGTTGCCGGGGAGCTGTTTTTT. Amino acids: CSVERATGVAGELFF.

As regards this clonotype: One junction end does not reproduce the germline sequence, and a read error may be involved. The V call is TRBV18, the J call TRBJ1-5; 9 nucleotides agree with TRBD1. The CDR3 has 14 residues. Germline CDR1 KGHSH, CDR2 LQKENI. CDR3 in amino acids: CASSPQGAAQPQHF. Written as DNA, the CDR3 is TGTGCCAGCTCCCCACAGGGGGCGGCTCAGCCCCAGCATTTT.

This clonotype was detected many times. CDR3: CSGEQGAGQPQHF. CDR3 bases: TGCAGTGGAGAGCAGGGGGCAGGACAGCCCCAGCATTTT. The rearrangement uses TRBV20-1 and TRBJ1-5; 8 positions agree with TRBD1. V was pared by 7 bases and J by 7 bases, with 9 bases of the junction left unmatched. The length of the CDR3 is 13 residues. CDR1 and CDR2 (germline): DFQATT, SNEGSKA (reference sequence).

This clonotype was found many times. The V gene is TRBV28, the J gene TRBJ1-1; 9 bases line up with TRBD1. CDR1 and CDR2 (germline): MDHEN, SYDVKM. V trimming: 7 bases; J trimming: 5 bases; junction bases outside the gene matches: 5. The CDR3 covers 13 residues. The CDR3 DNA is TGTGCCAGCATTAGACAGGGGGGTACTGAAGCTTTCTTT. This encodes CASIRQGGTEAFF.

This clonotype occurred many times. The chain uses TRBV6-5 and TRBJ2-7; tentatively, D is TRBD1 (6 bases). The V gene's germline CDR1 is MNHEY and CDR2 SVGAGI. V was trimmed by 5 bases and J by 3 bases, leaving 20 bases between them. The CDR3 is made up of 16 amino acids. CDR3 nucleotide sequence: TGTGCCAGCAGTACACGGACAGCGACGATGATCTACGAGCAGTACTTC. Amino acids: CASSTRTATMIYEQYF.

This clonotype was seen at least ten times. For the CDR3, the DNA is TGCAGCGTTGTACAGGGGATCGGGGAGCTGTTTTTT. Amino acids: CSVVQGIGELFF. V is TRBV29-1 and J is TRBJ2-2, with 7 positions matching TRBD1. Germline CDR1 reads SQVTM; CDR2 reads ANQGSEA. V lost 4 bases, J lost 7 bases, and 3 bases stayed unmatched. The CDR3 totals 12 residues.

The sample holds many counts of this clonotype. CDR3 sequence (DNA): TGTGCCAGCAGCTTAGGTCCAGGGGAGAATCAGCCCCAGCATTTT. Translated: CASSLGPGENQPQHF. The V and J genes are TRBV5-6 and TRBJ1-5; perhaps TRBD1 as D (6 bases). The germline V and J ends were trimmed by 2 bases and 4 bases, with 13 bases remaining between them. The germline CDR1 and CDR2 sequences are SGHDT and YYEEEE. The CDR3 spans 15 residues.

This clonotype was found many times. For the CDR3, the DNA is TGTGCCAGCAGTAAGCGAATACAGGGGCTTGGGTACGAGCAGTACTTC. This translates into CASSKRIQGLGYEQYF. The genes are TRBV6-1 and TRBJ2-7; 7 bases match TRBD1. Germline assignment: CDR1 MNHNS and CDR2 SASEGT. This CDR3 comprises 16 residues. J was trimmed by 4 bases and V by 5 bases; bases with no gene match: 14.